The next 30 T cell receptor beta chains were all read from a single sample in a study of blood T cell repertoires in COVID-19. Profiling relied on immunoSEQ multiplex PCR, and the TCRdb table lists in-frame clones only, not all of them. The sample carries under 300,000 clones, approximately 83% recorded once. The sequencing sample was made of PBMCs or T cells enriched from blood (not recorded which). The receptors shown here come from a woman aged 50 to 65 who had recovered from COVID-19.

The chain recombines TRBV19 with TRBJ1-1, with 9 bases identical to TRBD1. Trimming at V came to 6 bases and at J to 0 bases, leaving 14 bases not matched to a gene. The CDR3 runs to 18 residues. Germline-derived CDR1 and CDR2 are LNHDA and SQIVND (reference sequence). The CDR3 region has the DNA TGTGCCAGTAGCCACTGGACAGGGGTGAACGCCATGAACACTGAAGCTTTCTTT. This translates into CASSHWTGVNAMNTEAFF.

This chain links TRBV30 with TRBJ2-5; TRBD2 agrees at 10 bases. The junction had 0 bases not matched to a gene; V was cut back by 1 base and J by 4 bases. The CDR3 sequence is 13 residues long. Looked up from germline, CDR1 is GTSNPN and CDR2 is SVGIG (reference sequence). The DNA for the CDR3 is TGTGCCTGGAGTGGACTAGCGGGAGAGACCCAGTACTTC. The encoded protein is CAWSGLAGETQYF.

The chain has TRBV27 and TRBJ2-1, with 8 nucleotides matching TRBD1. After removal of 7 bases from V and 5 bases from J, the junction contained 7 bases not matched to a gene. CDR3 size: 14 residues. Germline CDR1 reads MNHEY; CDR2 reads SMNVEV (reference sequence). This CDR3 reads CASMDREVHNEQFF. In DNA, the CDR3 is TGTGCCAGCATGGACAGGGAGGTTCACAATGAGCAGTTCTTC.

This clone was found once. This chain joins TRBV5-4 and TRBJ2-1; weak D call: TRBD1 (6 bases). The CDR3 spans 15 residues. Trimming removed 7 bases at V and 4 bases at J, with 18 bases between. Germline assignment: CDR1 SGHNT and CDR2 YYREEE (reference sequence). The CDR3 DNA is TGTGCCAGCCAAATAAGTCGGGACATATACAATGAGCAGTTCTTC. Its translation is CASQISRDIYNEQFF.

This clone was seen only a few times. The chain is built from TRBV7-2 and TRBJ2-1, with D possibly TRBD1 on 6 matching bases. The germline CDR1 and CDR2 sequences are SGHTA and FQGNSA. Trimming took 2 bases from V and 0 from J, leaving 11 bases between them. The CDR3 runs to 16 residues. CDR3 sequence (DNA): TGTGCCAGCAGCTTAACTCAGGGGACCTCCTACAATGAGCAGTTCTTC. The encoded protein is CASSLTQGTSYNEQFF.

The J gene is TRBJ2-5, the V gene TRBV5-4; 7 bases are a match to TRBD2. Germline V gene data show CDR1 as SGHNT and CDR2 as YYREEE (reference sequence). The trim removed 4 bases at V and 1 base at J, leaving 4 bases unmatched. CDR3 length: 14 amino acids. The CDR3 spells CASSTGTTQETQYF. As DNA, the CDR3 is TGTGCCAGCAGCACCGGGACTACCCAAGAGACCCAGTACTTC.

The V and J genes are TRBV7-9 and TRBJ1-1, with 11 bases that match TRBD1. The germline gives CDR1 SEHNR, CDR2 FQNEAQ (reference sequence). Trimming removed 5 bases from V and 8 bases from J; junction bases left unmatched: 7. The CDR3 totals 14 residues. CDR3 residues: CASSQWGQGEEAFF. As DNA, the CDR3 is TGTGCCAGCAGCCAATGGGGACAGGGGGAAGAAGCTTTCTTT.

The J gene is TRBJ1-2, the V gene TRBV11-2, with D perhaps TRBD1 (6 bases). The CDR3 contains 14 residues. Germline V gene sequence: CDR1 SGHAT, CDR2 FQNNGV. V was trimmed by 1 base and J by 4 bases, leaving 10 bases between them. This CDR3 reads CASSLAGAGYGYTF. The CDR3, as DNA: TGTGCCAGCAGCTTAGCAGGGGCTGGCTATGGCTACACCTTC. The entire variable domain, with the rest obtained from reference TRBV11-2 and TRBJ1-2, is as follows: EAGVAQSPRYKIIEKRQSVAFWCNPISGHATLYWYQQILGQGPKLLIQFQNNGVVDDSQLPKDRFSAERLKGVDSTLKIQPAKLEDSAVYLCASSLAGAGYGYTFGSGTRLTVV.

The rearrangement joins TRBV29-1 to TRBJ1-3, with D possibly being TRBD1 (6 bases). The CDR3 contains 14 residues. Germline CDR1 SQVTM, CDR2 ANQGSEA. Trimming pared 4 bases from V and 0 bases from J, leaving 10 bases between. CDR3 DNA: TGCAGCGTTGGGGCGGACAGCTCTGGAAACACCATATATTTT. It codes for CSVGADSSGNTIYF.

This clone showed up just once. The chain combines TRBV7-9 with TRBJ2-1; the match to TRBD2 covers 10 bases. The CDR3 is 17 amino acids. V trimming: 0 bases; J trimming: 4 bases; junction bases outside the gene matches: 6. Germline V gene data show CDR1 as SEHNR and CDR2 as FQNEAQ (reference sequence). CDR3 in DNA: TGTGCCAGCAGCTTAGCCCCCGGGACTAGCGAATACAATGAGCAGTTCTTC. Residues: CASSLAPGTSEYNEQFF.

This chain connects TRBV11-2 to TRBJ2-5; 7 positions agree with TRBD1. Trimming at V came to 1 base and at J to 3 bases, leaving 5 bases not matched to a gene. This CDR3 region has 15 residues. Germline lookup yields CDR1 SGHAT and CDR2 FQNNGV. For the CDR3, the DNA is TGTGCCAGCAGCTTAGGAGTAGGGGGCAAAGAGACCCAGTACTTC. Amino acids: CASSLGVGGKETQYF.

This clone was detected only once. The chain has TRBV28 and TRBJ2-7; possibly TRBD1 for D (6 bases). This CDR3 is 15 amino acids long. Germline values: CDR1 MDHEN, CDR2 SYDVKM. V lost 4 bases, J lost 3 bases, and 16 bases lay in between. CDR3 loop: CASSSMGTRSYEQYF. CDR3 nucleotides: TGTGCCAGCAGTTCCATGGGGACAAGGAGCTACGAGCAGTACTTC.

J is TRBJ2-7 and V is TRBV5-6, with 8 nucleotides matching TRBD2. The CDR3 is 15 amino acids. In germline, CDR1 is SGHDT, CDR2 YYEEEE. Trimming at V came to 0 bases and at J to 2 bases, leaving 4 bases not matched to a gene. The CDR3 is CASSLELAVTYEQYF. In DNA form, the CDR3 reads TGTGCCAGCAGCTTGGAACTAGCGGTTACCTACGAGCAGTACTTC.

This clone has more than one count but fewer than ten. J is TRBJ2-3 and V is TRBV3-1 (or the pseudogene TRBV3-2); a possible D gene is TRBD2 (6 bases). This CDR3 is 14 amino acids long. Germline loops: CDR1 LGHDT, CDR2 YNNKEL (reference sequence). Trimming shortened V by 0 bases and J by 7 bases, and 11 bases separated the two germline ends. This CDR3 reads CASSQDQTRNTQYF. DNA of the CDR3: TGTGCCAGCAGCCAAGACCAGACTAGAAATACGCAGTATTTT.

The rearrangement uses TRBV27 and TRBJ1-5; 7 bases agree with TRBD1. This CDR3 region has 12 residues. Germline trimming cut 7 bases from V and 11 bases from J; bases unmatched to any gene: 8. Germline V CDR1 and CDR2: MNHEY, SMNVEV (reference sequence). In DNA, the CDR3 is TGTGCCAGCACGGGACAGAACAGGTCCCAGCATTTT. Translated, it gives CASTGQNRSQHF.

V usage is TRBV5-8 and J usage is TRBJ1-1; D gene unclear. CDR1 is SGHTS, CDR2 YDEGEE, per germline. The CDR3 extends over 15 amino acids. The V end lost 2 bases, the J end lost 3 bases, and 14 bases lay between the germline ends. This chain's CDR3 is CASSFGAMPYTEAFF. The CDR3 DNA sequence: TGTGCCAGCAGCTTTGGAGCAATGCCTTACACTGAAGCTTTCTTT.

This clone was observed once. The chain is built from TRBV24-1 and TRBJ2-1; the D gene is possibly TRBD2 (7 bases). The germline CDR1 and CDR2 sequences are KGHDR and SFDVKD. The V end lost 0 bases, the J end lost 9 bases, and 20 bases lay between the germline ends. The CDR3 length is 17 residues. This CDR3 is CATSDLPGKSGEGEQFF. The CDR3 region has the DNA TGTGCCACCAGTGATTTGCCGGGGAAATCAGGGGAGGGTGAGCAGTTCTTC.

V and J are TRBV12-5 and TRBJ2-1, with TRBD2 identical over 16 bases. V was pared by 6 bases and J by 0 bases, with 5 bases of the junction left unmatched. CDR3 length equals 18 residues. The germline V gene has CDR1 LGHNT and CDR2 FRNRAP. The DNA of the CDR3 is TGTGCTAGTGGGCTGGGACTAGCGGGAGGGAGCTCCTACAATGAGCAGTTCTTC. Protein sequence: CASGLGLAGGSSYNEQFF.

The chain combines TRBV28 with TRBJ2-7; 10 bases map to TRBD1. The J segment lost 5 bases and the V segment lost 5 bases, leaving 9 bases of the junction unmatched. Per the germline V gene, CDR1 is MDHEN and CDR2 is SYDVKM. The CDR3 has 15 amino acids. In DNA, the CDR3 is TGTGCCAGCAGTCCCACGGGACAGGGGAAAGACGAGCAGTACTTC. This encodes CASSPTGQGKDEQYF.

This clone has a single count. The chain carries TRBV5-1 and TRBJ2-7, with 7 bases aligning to TRBD2. Germline lookup yields CDR1 SGHRS and CDR2 YFSETQ. V lost 4 bases to trimming and J lost 1 base; unmatched junction nucleotides: 11. The CDR3 length is 16 residues. CDR3: CASSPGMGGGSYEQYF. The CDR3 DNA sequence: TGCGCCAGCAGCCCAGGAATGGGGGGGGGATCCTACGAGCAGTACTTC.

The chain carries TRBV28 and TRBJ2-7; TRBD2 is a possible D gene (5 bases). Trimming stripped 7 bases from V and 6 bases from J, with 28 bases between. The CDR3 consists of 17 residues. Germline CDR1 is MDHEN and CDR2 is SYDVKM. CDR3 nucleotide sequence: TGTGCCAGCAAGCGGAGTTTCTCTACGGGTGGGTGGGGCGAGCAGTACTTC. It translates to CASKRSFSTGGWGEQYF. The full variable domain, its missing parts supplied by reference TRBV28 and TRBJ2-7, is DVKVTQSSRYLVKRTGEKVFLECVQDMDHENMFWYRQDPGLGLRLIYFSYDVKMKEKGDIPEGYSVSREKKERFSLILESASTNQTSMYLCASKRSFSTGGWGEQYFGPGTRLTVT.

This rearrangement joins TRBV28 to TRBJ1-5; the match to TRBD1 covers 7 bases. Germline V gene lookup returns CDR1 MDHEN and CDR2 SYDVKM. The CDR3 has 15 residues. V shed 6 bases and J 0 bases; nucleotides not matched to a gene: 5. This CDR3 reads CASRNRGSSNQPQHF. The DNA for the CDR3 is TGTGCCAGCAGAAACAGGGGCAGTAGCAATCAGCCCCAGCATTTT. The entire variable domain, with the rest obtained from reference TRBV28 and TRBJ1-5, is as follows: DVKVTQSSRYLVKRTGEKVFLECVQDMDHENMFWYRQDPGLGLRLIYFSYDVKMKEKGDIPEGYSVSREKKERFSLILESASTNQTSMYLCASRNRGSSNQPQHFGDGTRLSIL.

The rearrangement joins TRBV30 to TRBJ2-7; a possible D gene is TRBD1 (6 bases). From germline, CDR1 is GTSNPN and CDR2 SVGIG (reference sequence). Trimming shortened V by 5 bases and J by 0 bases, and 14 bases separated the two germline ends. CDR3 size: 14 residues. CDR3 DNA: TGTGCCTGGGGACGTCGGACAGACTCCTACGAGCAGTACTTC. Amino acids: CAWGRRTDSYEQYF.

This rearrangement joins TRBV19 to TRBJ1-1; D unclear. The V gene lost 6 bases and the J gene lost 1 base, with 15 bases spanning the gap. The V gene's germline CDR1 is LNHDA and CDR2 SQIVND (reference sequence). The CDR3 is made up of 15 amino acids. The CDR3 sequence: CASSPFGGQNTEAFF. The CDR3 coding sequence is TGTGCCAGTAGCCCTTTTGGCGGGCAGAACACTGAAGCTTTCTTT.

This chain's CDR3 is CASGLRTGAYNEQFF. The CDR3 nucleotides read TGTGCTAGTGGTTTGAGGACAGGGGCCTACAATGAGCAGTTCTTC. The chain recombines TRBV12-5 with TRBJ2-1; TRBD1 matches 9 bases. In germline, CDR1 is LGHNT, CDR2 FRNRAP. CDR3 length equals 15 residues. Unmatched junction bases numbered 1, after V lost 2 bases and J lost 2 bases.

The chain uses TRBV27 and TRBJ2-7, with a tentative D call TRBD2 (6 bases). The CDR3 contains 15 residues. Trimming pared 5 bases from V and 2 bases from J, leaving 16 bases between. Per the germline V gene, CDR1 is MNHEY and CDR2 is SMNVEV (reference sequence). CDR3 DNA: TGTGCCAGCAGTGCTCTAGCGAGGGACCCCTACGAGCAGTACTTC. Translation: CASSALARDPYEQYF.

The rearrangement uses TRBV18 and TRBJ2-7; TRBD1 aligns across 9 bases. V lost 5 bases to trimming and J lost 6 bases; unmatched junction nucleotides: 11. The CDR3 contains 15 residues. Germline loops: CDR1 KGHSH, CDR2 LQKENI. The CDR3 spells CASSESRTGVGEQYF. DNA for the CDR3: TGTGCCAGCTCAGAATCAAGGACAGGGGTGGGCGAGCAGTACTTC.

This chain joins TRBV2 and TRBJ2-7, with D hard to call. Germline-derived CDR1 and CDR2 are SNHLY and FYNNEI. The V gene lost 6 bases and the J gene lost 3 bases, with 12 bases spanning the gap. This CDR3 comprises 13 residues. This CDR3 reads CASRAYRSYEQYF. CDR3 in DNA: TGTGCCAGCAGGGCTTACCGCAGCTACGAGCAGTACTTC.

This clone was detected a few times. The chain is built from TRBV2 and TRBJ1-4; 8 bases match TRBD1. The CDR3 has 12 amino acids. Trimming cost V 5 bases and J 10 bases; bases outside gene matches: 3. In germline, CDR1 is SNHLY, CDR2 FYNNEI. CDR3 protein: CASSQTGGKLFF. The DNA of the CDR3 is TGTGCCAGCAGTCAAACAGGGGGAAAACTGTTTTTT.

This sequence joins TRBV5-1 and TRBJ2-4; 11 bases match TRBD2. The CDR3 loop spans 14 amino acids. The V gene's germline CDR1 is SGHRS and CDR2 YFSETQ. V lost 4 bases, J lost 6 bases, and 3 bases stayed unmatched. CDR3 nucleotides: TGCGCCAGCAGCGACACTAGCGGGGGAAACATTCAGTACTTC. It is translated as CASSDTSGGNIQYF. Full variable domain (missing parts from reference TRBV5-1 and TRBJ2-4): KAGVTQTPRYLIKTRGQQVTLSCSPISGHRSVSWYQQTPGQGLQFLFEYFSETQRNKGNFPGRFSGRQFSNSRSEMNVSTLELGDSALYLCASSDTSGGNIQYFGAGTRLSVL.